Listed here are 24 T cell receptor beta chains from one sample, sequenced in a study of beta chain features in type 1 diabetes. Every bit of the isolated RNA underwent reverse transcription, so sequencing read expressed TCRB transcripts. Here immunoSEQ multiplex PCR was the method, and the copy in TCRdb shows in-frame clones only, minus some. Of over 300,000 clones listed, roughly 8% are singletons. The sequenced sample consisted of central memory CD4+ T cells from blood. These receptors originate from a woman between 18 and 29 years old in good health.

About this clone itself: This sample includes further DNA sequences coding for the same CDR3. This chain joins TRBV2 and TRBJ1-5; D gene uncertain. Germline-derived CDR1 and CDR2 are SNHLY and FYNNEI. This CDR3 region has 12 residues. The V end lost 4 bases, the J end lost 4 bases, and 5 bases lay between the germline ends. In DNA, the CDR3 is TGTGCCAGCAGTGTAGGGAATCAGCCCCAGCATTTT. It is translated as CASSVGNQPQHF.

This chain connects TRBV5-1 to TRBJ1-5; D unclear. Trimming pared 4 bases from V and 4 bases from J, leaving 9 bases between. The CDR3 is made up of 13 amino acids. CDR1 and CDR2 (germline): SGHRS, YFSETQ. CDR3 nucleotides: TGCGCCAGCAGCAAAGACAAGAATCAGCCCCAGCATTTT. Its protein product is CASSKDKNQPQHF.

The rearrangement joins TRBV6-5 to TRBJ1-2; 7 bases agree with TRBD1. The V gene's germline CDR1 is MNHEY and CDR2 SVGAGI. The CDR3 runs to 13 residues. The J segment lost 5 bases and the V segment lost 6 bases, leaving 6 bases of the junction unmatched. CDR3 region: CASRGTAEYGYTF. CDR3 DNA sequence: TGTGCCAGCAGGGGGACAGCCGAGTATGGCTACACCTTC.

The V and J genes are TRBV6-5 and TRBJ2-7; TRBD2 might be the D (6 bases). CDR3 size: 14 residues. The germline V gene encodes CDR1 MNHEY and CDR2 SVGAGI. V lost 3 bases and J lost 0, with 9 bases in between. The CDR3 DNA reads TGTGCCAGCAGTTATGACGGGAGCTCCTACGAGCAGTACTTC. The encoded protein is CASSYDGSSYEQYF.

This clone occurred a few times. This chain links TRBV2 with TRBJ2-3; 11 nucleotides match TRBD2. Germline CDR1 and CDR2: SNHLY and FYNNEI. V dropped 4 bases and J dropped 4; count of bases not matched to a gene: 7. The CDR3 runs 16 residues. CDR3 DNA: TGTGCCAGCAGTGTGCGACTAGCGGGAACTTCAGATACGCAGTATTTT. Translation: CASSVRLAGTSDTQYF.

This clone was detected only a few times. The rearrangement uses TRBV11-2 and TRBJ2-1; 8 bases are a match to TRBD2. Germline trimming cut 3 bases from V and 5 bases from J; bases unmatched to any gene: 0. The CDR3 extends over 13 amino acids. In germline, CDR1 is SGHAT, CDR2 FQNNGV. The CDR3 DNA reads TGTGCCAGCAGCTTGACTAGCGACAATGAGCAGTTCTTC. Translated: CASSLTSDNEQFF.

The chain combines TRBV6-5 with TRBJ2-3; TRBD2 matches at 14 bases. This CDR3 region has 16 residues. Germline V gene sequence: CDR1 MNHEY, CDR2 SVGAGI. Trimming removed 0 bases from V and 5 bases from J; junction bases left unmatched: 1. CDR3: CASSYSGTSGRDTQYF. CDR3 sequence (DNA): TGTGCCAGCAGTTACTCTGGGACTAGCGGGAGAGATACGCAGTATTTT.

V usage is TRBV4-3 and J usage is TRBJ2-3, with a possible D match to TRBD1 (6 bases). There are 14 residues in the CDR3. The germline V gene has CDR1 LGHNA and CDR2 YSLEER. The germline V and J ends were trimmed by 0 bases and 6 bases, with 10 bases remaining between them. CDR3: CASSQDPRGDTQYF. In DNA, the CDR3 is TGCGCCAGCAGCCAAGATCCTAGGGGGGATACGCAGTATTTT.

The chain recombines TRBV14 with TRBJ2-7; 12 nucleotides agree with TRBD2. V shed 6 bases, J shed 3 bases, and the junction held 6 bases outside the gene matches. The CDR3 covers 15 residues. CDR1 SGHDN and CDR2 FVKESK come from the germline V gene. As DNA, the CDR3 is TGTGCCAGCAGTCGAACTAGCGGGAGGTTCTACGAGCAGTACTTC. Translated, it gives CASSRTSGRFYEQYF.

This clone was seen a few times. V gene TRBV11-2 combines with J gene TRBJ2-6; TRBD2 is a possible D gene (6 bases). Germline V gene sequence: CDR1 SGHAT, CDR2 FQNNGV. V lost 0 bases, J lost 2 bases, and 8 bases lay in between. CDR3 length: 16 residues. CDR3 region: CASSLDPGAGANVLTF. The DNA for the CDR3 is TGTGCCAGCAGCTTAGACCCGGGGGCTGGGGCCAACGTCCTGACTTTC.

This clone showed up just a few times. The chain links TRBV6-1 to TRBJ1-5; TRBD1 matches at 10 bases. The length of the CDR3 is 15 residues. Germline V gene data show CDR1 as MNHNS and CDR2 as SASEGT. Unmatched junction bases numbered 8, after V lost 5 bases and J lost 7 bases. Written as DNA, the CDR3 is TGTGCCAGCAGTCACACTCGGACAGGGGGACAGCCCCAGCATTTT. Translation gives CASSHTRTGGQPQHF.

Many counts were recorded for this clone. The chain combines TRBV19 with TRBJ2-1, with D possibly being TRBD2 (6 bases). The CDR3 has 15 residues. Per germline, CDR1 LNHDA and CDR2 SQIVND (reference sequence). V was shortened by 3 bases and J by 2 bases, with 11 bases between the two germline ends. The CDR3 region is CASSIGLQTYNEQFF. As DNA, the CDR3 is TGTGCCAGTAGTATCGGACTACAAACCTACAATGAGCAGTTCTTC.

This clone was counted a few times. V and J are TRBV18 and TRBJ2-5, with 9 nucleotides matching TRBD2. CDR3 length: 16 amino acids. The V gene's germline CDR1 is KGHSH and CDR2 LQKENI. V gave up 3 bases and J gave up 5 bases; unmatched junction bases: 10. The chain's CDR3 is CASSPRRVAGAETQYF. For the CDR3, the DNA is TGTGCCAGCTCACCTCGAAGGGTAGCGGGAGCGGAGACCCAGTACTTC.

In this sample, this clone turned up a few times. The rearrangement uses TRBV20-1 and TRBJ2-1; D gene ambiguous. V dropped 0 bases and J dropped 15 bases, with 12 bases sitting between them. CDR3 length: 11 amino acids. Per germline, CDR1 DFQATT and CDR2 SNEGSKA (reference sequence). In DNA, the CDR3 is TGCAGTGCTAGAGAACTTGGGAATCGGTTCTTC. Translation gives CSARELGNRFF.

V is TRBV7-9 and J is TRBJ2-1, with a tentative D call TRBD2 (6 bases). The CDR3 contains 15 residues. Between the trimmed V and J ends, which lost 1 base and 6 bases, there was a span of 13 bases. From germline, CDR1 is SEHNR and CDR2 FQNEAQ (reference sequence). The CDR3: CASSLDLALGNEQFF. DNA of the CDR3: TGTGCCAGCAGCTTAGACCTAGCGCTAGGCAATGAGCAGTTCTTC. Using reference TRBV7-9 and TRBJ2-1 for the parts outside the CDR3, the full variable domain is DTGVSQNPRHKITKRGQNVTFRCDPISEHNRLYWYRQTLGQGPEFLTYFQNEAQLEKSRLLSDRFSAERPKGSFSTLEIQRTEQGDSAMYLCASSLDLALGNEQFFGPGTRLTVL.

This chain links TRBV19 with TRBJ1-2; D remains unclear. The germline gives CDR1 LNHDA, CDR2 SQIVND (reference sequence). The length of the CDR3 is 13 residues. Deletions cut 6 bases from V and 2 bases from J, with 10 bases between. CDR3 sequence: CASSSQGNYGYTF. CDR3 coding DNA: TGTGCCAGTAGCTCACAAGGGAACTATGGCTACACCTTC. Filled out from reference TRBV19 and TRBJ1-2, the complete variable domain reads DGGITQSPKYLFRKEGQNVTLSCEQNLNHDAMYWYRQDPGQGLRLIYYSQIVNDFQKGDIAEGYSVSREKKESFPLTVTSAQKNPTAFYLCASSSQGNYGYTFGSGTRLTVV.

This clone has more than one count but fewer than ten. V gene TRBV6-5 combines with J gene TRBJ2-5; no firm D call. This CDR3 is 11 amino acids long. Deletions cut 5 bases from V and 7 bases from J, with 8 bases between. Per germline, CDR1 MNHEY and CDR2 SVGAGI. The CDR3 loop reads CASSELWTQYF. Here the CDR3 DNA reads TGTGCCAGCAGTGAACTATGGACCCAGTACTTC.

The rearrangement joins TRBV28 to TRBJ1-2, with 11 bases lining up with TRBD1. Germline V gives CDR1 MDHEN, CDR2 SYDVKM. The J segment lost 5 bases and the V segment lost 11 bases, leaving 13 bases of the junction unmatched. The CDR3 loop spans 15 amino acids. CDR3 loop: CAAGSGQGAWYGYTF. The CDR3 DNA sequence: TGTGCCGCTGGATCCGGACAGGGGGCATGGTATGGCTACACCTTC.

This clone has ten or more counts. The chain links TRBV5-1 to TRBJ2-3; 10 bases map to TRBD1. Unmatched junction bases numbered 7, after V lost 1 base and J lost 5 bases. Germline CDR1 SGHRS, CDR2 YFSETQ. This CDR3 is 16 amino acids long. Here the CDR3 reads CASSLRRQGAGDTQYF. CDR3 bases: TGCGCCAGCAGCTTGAGGCGACAGGGGGCTGGAGATACGCAGTATTTT.

The table lists this clone with a few counts. The genes are TRBV7-2 and TRBJ2-5, with D tentatively TRBD2 (7 bases). V was trimmed by 5 bases and J by 10 bases, leaving 20 bases between them. The germline gives CDR1 SGHTA, CDR2 FQGNSA. This CDR3 is 14 amino acids long. The DNA of the CDR3 is TGTGCCAGCAGCAAGGGAGGGGGGGCTGAGGACCAGTACTTC. This codes for CASSKGGGAEDQYF.

The V and J genes are TRBV9 and TRBJ2-5; perhaps TRBD2 as D (6 bases). V lost 4 bases and J lost 5, with 12 bases in between. Germline CDR1 is SGDLS and CDR2 is YYNGEE. The CDR3 covers 13 residues. The CDR3 region has the DNA TGTGCCAGCAGCCCGGGACTTATGGAGACCCAGTACTTC. It translates to CASSPGLMETQYF.

This clone was counted between two and nine times. The CDR3 loop reads CASSIIGGSLYEQYF. CDR3 bases: TGTGCCAGTAGTATTATAGGAGGTTCCCTCTACGAGCAGTACTTC. The chain is built from TRBV19 and TRBJ2-7; D is perhaps TRBD2 (5 bases). This CDR3 has 15 residues. Trimming shortened V by 3 bases and J by 3 bases, and 15 bases separated the two germline ends. CDR1 LNHDA and CDR2 SQIVND come from the germline V gene (reference sequence).

This clone has more than one count but fewer than ten. Distinct nucleotide sequences in the sample also encode this CDR3. This chain links TRBV10-3 with TRBJ1-1, with D possibly TRBD1 on 5 matching bases. CDR3 size: 13 residues. Germline V gives CDR1 ENHRY, CDR2 SYGVKD. Deletions cut 5 bases from V and 2 bases from J, with 9 bases between. In DNA, the CDR3 is TGTGCCATCAGTTTGGGACTTAACACTGAAGCTTTCTTT. Translated, it gives CAISLGLNTEAFF.

This chain connects TRBV4-2 to TRBJ1-4, with D hard to call. V was cut by 1 base and J by 0 bases, with 9 bases left in between. This CDR3 region has 16 residues. Germline V gene lookup returns CDR1 LGHNA and CDR2 YNFKEQ. The CDR3, as DNA: TGTGCCAGCAGCCAAGGTGGGGTGGCAACTAATGAAAAACTGTTTTTT. It is translated as CASSQGGVATNEKLFF.